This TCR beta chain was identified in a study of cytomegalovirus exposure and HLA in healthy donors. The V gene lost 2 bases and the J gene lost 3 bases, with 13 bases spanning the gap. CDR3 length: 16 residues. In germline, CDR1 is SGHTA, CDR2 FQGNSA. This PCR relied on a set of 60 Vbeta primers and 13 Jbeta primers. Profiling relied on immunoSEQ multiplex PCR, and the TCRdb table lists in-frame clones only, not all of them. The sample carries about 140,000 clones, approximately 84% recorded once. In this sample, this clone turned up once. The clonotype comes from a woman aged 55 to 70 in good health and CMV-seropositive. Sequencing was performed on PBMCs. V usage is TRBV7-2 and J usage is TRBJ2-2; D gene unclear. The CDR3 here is CASSLSSQVDTGELFF. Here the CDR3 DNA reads TGTGCCAGCAGCTTATCGTCTCAGGTCGACACCGGGGAGCTGTTTTTT.